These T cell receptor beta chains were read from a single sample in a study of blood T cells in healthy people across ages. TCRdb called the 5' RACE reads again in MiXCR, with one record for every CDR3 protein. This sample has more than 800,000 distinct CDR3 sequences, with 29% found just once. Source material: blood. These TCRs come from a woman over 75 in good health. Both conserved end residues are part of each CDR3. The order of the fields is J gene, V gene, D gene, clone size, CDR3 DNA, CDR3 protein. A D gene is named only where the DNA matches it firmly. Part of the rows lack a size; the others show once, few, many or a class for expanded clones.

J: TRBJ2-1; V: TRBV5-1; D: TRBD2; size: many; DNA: TGCGCCAGCAGCTTAGCAGCGGGGGGAGGAGGTGAGCAGTTCTTC; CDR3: CASSLAAGGGGEQFF
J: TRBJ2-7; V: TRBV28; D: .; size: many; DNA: TGTGCCAGCAGGTCCAACTACGAGCAGTACTTC; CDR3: CASRSNYEQYF
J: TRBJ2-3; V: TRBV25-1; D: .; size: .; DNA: TGTGCCAGCAGCTACGCTACTAGATCCGATACGCAGTATTTT; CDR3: CASSYATRSDTQYF
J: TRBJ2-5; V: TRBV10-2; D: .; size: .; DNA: TGCGCCAGCAGGGAGTTAGGCAGAACCGAGACCCAGTACTTC; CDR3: CASRELGRTETQYF
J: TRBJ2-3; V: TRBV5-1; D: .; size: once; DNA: TGCGTCAGCAATTCGGGGGACGCAGATACGCAGTATTTT; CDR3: CVSNSGDADTQYF
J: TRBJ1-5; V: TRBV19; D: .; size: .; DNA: TGTGCCAGTTGGGGGAGGGTGCGCAATCAGCCCCAGCATTTT; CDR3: CASWGRVRNQPQHF
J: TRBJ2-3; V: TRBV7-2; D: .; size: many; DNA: TGTGCCAGCAGCTTAGTGGCGGGACCCCCGGGAGATACGCAGTATTTT; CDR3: CASSLVAGPPGDTQYF
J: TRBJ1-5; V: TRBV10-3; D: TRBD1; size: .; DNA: TGTGCCAGCGGGACAGCCGATAGCAATCAGCCCCAGCATTTT; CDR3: CASGTADSNQPQHF
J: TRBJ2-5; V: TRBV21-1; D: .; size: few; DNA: TGTGCCAGCAGCAAAGACCCGAACCAGAGGGGACAAGAGACCCAGTACTTC; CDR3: CASSKDPNQRGQETQYF
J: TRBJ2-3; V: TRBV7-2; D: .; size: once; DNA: TGTGCCAGCAGGGTGTGGGGGGGCAGGTCGGATACGCAGTATTTT; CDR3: CASRVWGGRSDTQYF
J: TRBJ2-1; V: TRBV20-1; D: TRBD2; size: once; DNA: TGCAGTGCCAACCTAGCGGGGCCCCGACACTACAATGAGCAGTTCTTC; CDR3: CSANLAGPRHYNEQFF